The source of this TCR beta chain is a study of blood T cell repertoires in COVID-19 (dated by TCRdb to 2020 to 2021). Regarding the study in general: Samples covering the acute and convalescent phases of COVID-19 were provided by collaborators in the United States, Italy and Spain. The prospective study material was composed of cDNA or gDNA derived from T cells, B-cell-depleted T cells, or PBMCs. Subjects who had been exposed to COVID-19, were actively infected with it, or had recovered from it provided the deeply sampled blood TCRbeta repertoires that made up the dataset. The repertoires were made available in a free public database intended to serve as a resource for research on the immune response to SARS-CoV-2. Samples came from the ongoing ImmuneRACE study (first 160 participants) plus 1,254 subjects from 6 global collaborators. The sample metadata nearly always contained a de-identified subject ID, COVID-19 status, age in years and sex. Where available, HLA class I and class II types were taken from metadata supplied by the sample provider and were not determined by assay-based typing.

Summary of the overall study and its limitations: The quantity of clinical and demographic metadata differed by source and by participant and was supplied without curation.

One collaborating source in Seattle enrolled patients while the patients were actively infected and followed the patients over time throughout the course of disease. Collaborating institutions collected whole blood in K2EDTA tubes following their own protocols. For TCRbeta analysis, collaborator samples were shipped as frozen whole blood, as isolated PBMCs, or as DNA extracted from either sample type. Comment on this clone: This receptor's antigen is unknown. No per-base quality is available; no much larger clone lies one base away.

The immunoSEQ Assay, a bias-controlled multiplex PCR, was used to amplify TCRbeta CDR3 regions from genomic DNA. The study's own analysis went as follows. The number of nucleated cells in each sample was estimated from the amplification of reference gene primers within the assay. To quantify the absolute abundance of each unique TCRbeta CDR3 rearrangement, sequence reads were collapsed and filtered. For each sample, productive Simpson clonality was calculated as the square root of Simpson's diversity index over productive rearrangements. Drawn from immuneACCESS, this table holds only the in-frame rearrangements with V and J called that TCRdb kept. Clones are partly lost; checked studies trace under half to an unresolved V gene and leave the rest unexplained. D and trimming were read from the DNA, whereas the V and J calls and clone size are those reported in that table. The sample table contains under 200,000 clones; only one count was recorded for around 90% of them. The ten largest clonotypes hold 2% to 3% of the sample.

The origin of this receptor is an elderly woman with COVID-19, enrolled during active disease. Sequencing input: peripheral blood.

The CDR3 reads CASSEDTQETQYF. The nucleotides read TGTGCCAGCAGTGAAGACACCCAAGAGACCCAGTACTTC. The chain was built from TRBV2 and TRBJ2-5; no D segment can be confidently identified. Spanning cysteine to phenylalanine, the CDR3 consists of 13 amino acids. CDR3 DNA is the only sequence kept; it has 39 bases, read in frame from the first base. V was cut back by 1 base and J by 1 base, leaving a gap of 4 bases between them. From a lookup of the germline V gene, CDR1 and CDR2 are SNHLY and FYNNEI.